These 25 T cell receptor beta chains originate from one sample sequenced in a study of blood T cell repertoires in COVID-19. Sequencing used immunoSEQ multiplex PCR; TCRdb keeps in-frame clones, though not all of them. The repertoire holds some 180,000 clones, with 85% as singletons. Sequenced input: PBMCs or T cells enriched from blood (not recorded which). These receptors were collected from a man aged 35 to 55 who had recovered from COVID-19.

The rearrangement links TRBV24-1 to TRBJ1-2; D unclear. Germline CDR1 and CDR2: KGHDR and SFDVKD. CDR3 length: 14 amino acids. The V end was cut by 2 bases, the J end by 8 bases, with 14 bases between. CDR3 sequence (DNA): TGTGCCACCAGTGATTGGGCAGGAGGGCAGGGCTACACCTTC. Protein: CATSDWAGGQGYTF.

The chain recombines TRBV30 with TRBJ2-7, with 7 bases matching TRBD1. The CDR3 is made up of 14 amino acids. The V gene's germline CDR1 is GTSNPN and CDR2 SVGIG (reference sequence). After removal of 4 bases from V and 3 bases from J, the junction contained 9 bases not matched to a gene. The CDR3 bases are TGTGCCTGGAACCCGACAGGGCCCCTCTACGAGCAGTACTTC. Translating it yields CAWNPTGPLYEQYF.

The gene calls are TRBV19 and TRBJ1-2; D is possibly TRBD1 (6 bases). Germline V gene lookup returns CDR1 LNHDA and CDR2 SQIVND (reference sequence). With 4 bases removed from V and 8 bases from J, the gap between germline ends came to 26 bases. The CDR3 loop spans 17 amino acids. As DNA, the CDR3 is TGTGCCAGTAGTAGGGCCGGGACATCTTCTTGGTTGTACGGCTACACCTTC. Amino acid sequence: CASSRAGTSSWLYGYTF.

The chain joins TRBV10-3 to TRBJ1-2, with 8 bases lining up with TRBD1. The CDR3 has 13 amino acids. V shed 10 bases and J 6 bases; nucleotides not matched to a gene: 10. In germline, CDR1 is ENHRY, CDR2 SYGVKD. The CDR3 nucleotides read TGTGCCACTTGGGGACAGGCCAAGGATGGCTACACCTTC. Translated, it gives CATWGQAKDGYTF.

The chain is built from TRBV11-2 and TRBJ1-2; D may be TRBD1 (5 bases). Germline lookup yields CDR1 SGHAT and CDR2 FQNNGV. CDR3 length: 14 residues. Deletions cut 5 bases from V and 1 base from J, with 11 bases between. For the CDR3, the DNA is TGTGCCAGCAGCCGAGCCGACAGTAACTATGGCTACACCTTC. Translated, it gives CASSRADSNYGYTF. Supplemented by reference TRBV11-2 and TRBJ1-2, the full variable domain reads EAGVAQSPRYKIIEKRQSVAFWCNPISGHATLYWYQQILGQGPKLLIQFQNNGVVDDSQLPKDRFSAERLKGVDSTLKIQPAKLEDSAVYLCASSRADSNYGYTFGSGTRLTVV.

Regarding this clone: Compared with germline, one end of the junction differs, possibly owing to a read error. The chain joins TRBV6-2 or TRBV6-3 to TRBJ1-2; 9 bases agree with TRBD1. Germline V lookup: CDR1 MNHEY, CDR2 SVGEGT. The CDR3 extends over 13 amino acids. Written as DNA, the CDR3 is TGTGCCAGCAGTTACCGGGACAGGGAGGTCCCCCTCTTC. This codes for CASSYRDREVPLF.

This clone was recorded many times. The V and J genes are TRBV9 and TRBJ1-1, with D possibly TRBD1 on 5 matching bases. The CDR3 extends over 13 amino acids. Trimming pared 4 bases from V and 3 bases from J, leaving 10 bases between. The V gene's germline CDR1 is SGDLS and CDR2 YYNGEE. The CDR3 DNA reads as TGTGCCAGCAGCTCATCAGGGCACACTGAAGCTTTCTTT. Protein sequence: CASSSSGHTEAFF.

The gene calls are TRBV2 and TRBJ1-3; D not certain. The CDR3 totals 14 residues. V was trimmed by 0 bases and J by 3 bases, leaving 6 bases between them. CDR1 is SNHLY and CDR2 is FYNNEI in the germline V gene. The CDR3 sequence: CASSEAGYGNTIYF. The CDR3, as DNA: TGTGCCAGCAGTGAAGCCGGGTATGGAAACACCATATATTTT.

This chain uses TRBV18 with TRBJ1-2; 9 nucleotides agree with TRBD1. The germline CDR1 and CDR2 sequences are KGHSH and LQKENI. V was clipped by 1 base and J by 4 bases; unmatched bases: 7. This CDR3 has 16 residues. CDR3 region: CASSPLRTGDRYGYTF. The CDR3 nucleotides are TGTGCCAGCTCACCACTACGGACAGGGGACCGCTATGGCTACACCTTC.

This clone appeared a few times. J is TRBJ1-2 and V is TRBV29-1, with 8 nucleotides matching TRBD1. There are 11 residues in the CDR3. CDR1 is SQVTM, CDR2 ANQGSEA, per germline. V shed 4 bases, J shed 8 bases, and the junction held 3 bases outside the gene matches. The CDR3 loop is CSVVAGGGYTF. The CDR3 DNA reads as TGCAGCGTTGTGGCAGGGGGCGGCTACACCTTC.

J is TRBJ2-1 and V is TRBV28, with 10 bases lining up with TRBD2. Trimming took 7 bases from V and 7 from J; bases not matched to a gene: 4. Per the germline V gene, CDR1 is MDHEN and CDR2 is SYDVKM. The CDR3 is 13 amino acids. CDR3 DNA sequence: TGTGCCAGCACCCTAGCGGGAGATAATGAGCAGTTCTTC. Translation gives CASTLAGDNEQFF.

The chain combines TRBV27 with TRBJ2-7; 7 bases are a match to TRBD2. The V segment lost 2 bases and the J segment 2 bases; nucleotides outside the gene matches: 3. CDR1 and CDR2 from the germline V gene are MNHEY and SMNVEV (reference sequence). The CDR3 runs 14 residues. The CDR3 DNA is TGTGCCAGCAGTTTAGACGGGAGGACCTACGAGCAGTACTTC. This gives the protein CASSLDGRTYEQYF.

The CDR3 DNA is TGCGCCAGCAGCCAAGAACAGGGTATCTACAATGAGCAGTTCTTC. It encodes CASSQEQGIYNEQFF. V usage is TRBV4-1 and J usage is TRBJ2-1, with a weak D call TRBD1 (6 bases). The CDR3 is 15 amino acids. From germline, CDR1 is MGHRA and CDR2 YSYEKL. The V gene lost 0 bases and the J gene lost 3 bases, with 9 bases spanning the gap.

V gene TRBV19 combines with J gene TRBJ1-2; 8 bases agree with TRBD1. CDR1 LNHDA and CDR2 SQIVND come from the germline V gene (reference sequence). V was pared by 4 bases and J by 12 bases, with 7 bases of the junction left unmatched. This CDR3 has 12 amino acids. The CDR3 nucleotides are TGTGCCAGTAGTACCGACAGGGGATGGGACACCTTC. Protein sequence: CASSTDRGWDTF.

V and J are TRBV5-6 and TRBJ2-7, with 8 bases fitting TRBD2. The CDR3 spans 16 residues. With V trimmed by 4 bases and J by 6 bases, 15 bases remained unmatched. Germline CDR1 SGHDT, CDR2 YYEEEE. The CDR3 coding sequence is TGTGCCAGCAGCCCGCCCGGCGGGAGGCTCGGGGGCGAGCAGTACTTC. Translated: CASSPPGGRLGGEQYF.

The chain recombines TRBV3-1 (or the pseudogene TRBV3-2) with TRBJ2-2, with D perhaps TRBD2 (5 bases). This CDR3 contains 15 residues. Trimming pared 0 bases from V and 4 bases from J, leaving 9 bases between. In germline, CDR1 is LGHDT, CDR2 YNNKEL (reference sequence). The CDR3 spells CASSQDPGSTGELFF. CDR3 nucleotide sequence: TGTGCCAGCAGCCAAGATCCGGGGAGCACCGGGGAGCTGTTTTTT.

The chain carries TRBV5-8 and TRBJ2-7; the match to TRBD2 covers 8 bases. CDR1 SGHTS and CDR2 YDEGEE come from the germline V gene. The junction had 8 bases not matched to a gene; V was cut back by 0 bases and J by 6 bases. This CDR3 is 15 amino acids long. CDR3 amino acids: CASSLDRGGPGEQYF. The CDR3 DNA reads as TGTGCCAGCAGCTTGGATCGGGGGGGGCCCGGCGAGCAGTACTTC.

The V call is TRBV19, the J call TRBJ1-2; 8 nucleotides agree with TRBD1. The CDR3 runs to 17 residues. Germline V gives CDR1 LNHDA, CDR2 SQIVND (reference sequence). The J segment lost 3 bases and the V segment lost 3 bases, leaving 12 bases of the junction unmatched. CDR3 sequence reads: CASSMASGGAVYYGYTF. CDR3 nucleotide sequence: TGTGCCAGTAGTATGGCGTCAGGGGGCGCGGTGTACTATGGCTACACCTTC.

J is TRBJ2-7 and V is TRBV30; no clear D gene. CDR3 length: 14 amino acids. CDR1 GTSNPN and CDR2 SVGIG come from the germline V gene (reference sequence). The V and J ends lost 0 bases and 3 bases respectively, with 12 bases between them. The CDR3 nucleotides are TGTGCCTGGAGTGTATCAGCGAATCTCTACGAGCAGTACTTC. Translating gives CAWSVSANLYEQYF.

This chain uses TRBV3-1 (or the pseudogene TRBV3-2) with TRBJ2-4, with a weak D call TRBD2 (6 bases). Germline CDR1 is LGHDT and CDR2 is YNNKEL (reference sequence). This CDR3 has 13 residues. V was pared by 0 bases and J by 11 bases, with 11 bases between. CDR3 sequence: CASSQDRTGVQYF. CDR3 nucleotides: TGTGCCAGCAGCCAAGATCGGACGGGGGTTCAGTACTTC.

The rearrangement links TRBV6-1 to TRBJ1-2, with a tentative D call TRBD1 (5 bases). V was clipped by 2 bases and J by 4 bases, with 14 bases between them. The CDR3 consists of 15 residues. Germline assignment: CDR1 MNHNS and CDR2 SASEGT. Written as DNA, the CDR3 is TGTGCCAGCAGTGAAATGGGGCTGAAGCTCTATGGCTACACCTTC. Its translation is CASSEMGLKLYGYTF.

The chain carries TRBV5-1 and TRBJ2-1; D not certain. This CDR3 has 14 amino acids. From germline, CDR1 is SGHRS and CDR2 YFSETQ. Trimming cost V 0 bases and J 7 bases, with 11 bases left between them. CDR3 protein: CASSLEISSNEQFF. CDR3 DNA sequence: TGCGCCAGCAGCTTGGAAATTTCTAGTAATGAGCAGTTCTTC.

The chain is built from TRBV5-6 and TRBJ1-4, with TRBD1 identical over 10 bases. Germline V gene data show CDR1 as SGHDT and CDR2 as YYEEEE. This CDR3 has 15 amino acids. V lost 0 bases and J lost 6; bases outside the gene matches: 2. The CDR3 spells CASSLVGTGDEKLFF. The CDR3 DNA sequence: TGTGCCAGCAGCTTGGTCGGGACAGGGGATGAAAAACTGTTTTTT.

The chain recombines TRBV28 with TRBJ1-2, with D unresolved. This CDR3 has 15 residues. Deletions cut 1 base from V and 4 bases from J, with 13 bases between. Germline loops: CDR1 MDHEN, CDR2 SYDVKM. The CDR3 region is CASSLSPDLTYGYTF. In DNA, the CDR3 is TGTGCCAGCAGTTTATCCCCAGATCTTACCTATGGCTACACCTTC.

The CDR3 DNA reads as TGTGCCAGCAGTTTAGGGGCAGGGGGCTGGACTGAAGCTTTCTTT. The encoded protein is CASSLGAGGWTEAFF. This chain uses TRBV28 with TRBJ1-1; TRBD1 matches at 8 bases. The CDR3 spans 15 residues. Germline V gene lookup returns CDR1 MDHEN and CDR2 SYDVKM. Trimming removed 2 bases from V and 5 bases from J; junction bases left unmatched: 7.